Here is one T cell receptor beta chain with its context. Its matching antigen is unknown. The data stem from a study of radiation and T cells in renal cell carcinoma. Produced via immunoSEQ multiplex PCR; TCRdb's table is partial and in-frame only. The data show roughly 92,000 clones, with more than 65% seen just once and around 7.9% held by the top ten. General study results and limits: In blood, top tumor clones expanded by 2 weeks, shrinking by 4.

Time point specified: blood 4 weeks post-SBRT, at nephrectomy. Treatment meaning: 15 Gy SBRT to primary tumor, nephrectomy 4 weeks later. Germline lookup yields CDR1 SQVTM and CDR2 ANQGSEA. The CDR3 is 16 amino acids. The chain links TRBV29-1 to TRBJ2-1; TRBD2 matches 13 bases. The source of this sequence is a man in his sixties with renal cell carcinoma. The sequencing used blood, collected from a patient whose treatment included radiotherapy and nephrectomy. DNA for the CDR3: TGCAACGCCTCTCCGGGACTAGCGGGAAGGTACAATGAGCAGTTCTTC. This translates into CNASPGLAGRYNEQFF.